The clone carrying this TCR beta chain was detected ten times or more. Its target is not known. Trimming pared 5 bases from V and 1 base from J, leaving 9 bases between. In germline, CDR1 is SEHNR, CDR2 FQNEAQ (reference sequence). This CDR3 comprises 14 residues. Overall study results and limits: Tumor-infiltrating Treg TCR alpha and beta sequences overlapped most with tumor naive CD4+ T cells, then blood naive.

TCRdb analysed the 5' RACE reads with MiXCR anew, one entry per CDR3 protein. The sample shows some 62,000 distinct CDR3 sequences, around 30% of them seen only once. The chain is built from TRBV7-9 and TRBJ2-1, with a possible D match to TRBD1 (6 bases). Sequenced material: tumor-infiltrating naive CD4+ T cells sorted from the breast tumor. Subset specified: naive CD4+ T cells, CD4+CD45RA+CD25-. This TCR was sampled from a female donor with breast cancer. Here the CDR3 reads CASSPGVSYNEQFF. The DNA for the CDR3 is TGTGCCAGCAGCCCAGGGGTGTCCTACAATGAGCAGTTCTTC. The whole variable domain, filled in from reference TRBV7-9 and TRBJ2-1, reads DTGVSQNPRHKITKRGQNVTFRCDPISEHNRLYWYRQTLGQGPEFLTYFQNEAQLEKSRLLSDRFSAERPKGSFSTLEIQRTEQGDSAMYLCASSPGVSYNEQFFGPGTRLTVL.